The 7 T cell receptor beta chains below come from one sample, sequenced in a study of T cells in tumors after PD-1 blockade. The table came from immunoSEQ multiplex PCR; TCRdb's copy has only in-frame clones and leaves some out. The profile shows approximately 30,000 clones, 73% of them singletons. Sequencing used PBMCs, obtained after anti-PD-1 treatment. Receptor source: a human donor with basal cell carcinoma.

This clone was counted between two and nine times. This chain connects TRBV9 to TRBJ2-1; D ambiguous. The CDR3 spans 15 residues. From germline, CDR1 is SGDLS and CDR2 YYNGEE. V was pared by 0 bases and J by 4 bases, with 11 bases between. The chain's CDR3 is CASSVDPLAYNEQFF. The DNA of the CDR3 is TGTGCCAGCAGCGTAGATCCCCTTGCATACAATGAGCAGTTCTTC.

The V gene is TRBV19, the J gene TRBJ2-1; D might be TRBD1 (6 bases). V was shortened by 10 bases and J by 4 bases, with 20 bases between the two germline ends. The CDR3 loop spans 15 amino acids. CDR1 is LNHDA, CDR2 SQIVND, per germline (reference sequence). The CDR3 here is CATGKGQGRYNEQFF. In DNA, the CDR3 is TGTGCCACCGGTAAAGGGCAGGGGCGATACAATGAGCAGTTCTTC.

The CDR3 DNA follows: TGTGCCAGCAGTTCGTCGGGGTTAAACGAGCAGTACTTC. Amino acids: CASSSSGLNEQYF. V gene TRBV6-6 combines with J gene TRBJ2-7, with D tentatively TRBD2 (5 bases). This CDR3 region has 13 residues. Trimming took off 4 bases at V and 5 bases at J, with 12 bases between the two ends. Germline V gene sequence: CDR1 MNHNY, CDR2 SVGAGI (reference sequence).

This sequence joins TRBV7-8 and TRBJ2-7; the D gene is possibly TRBD1 (6 bases). This CDR3 contains 15 residues. The germline V gene encodes CDR1 SGHVS and CDR2 FQNEAQ. V was clipped by 4 bases and J by 0 bases, with 13 bases between them. This CDR3 is CASSSRTESSYEQYF. DNA of the CDR3: TGTGCCAGCAGCTCGCGGACAGAGAGCTCCTACGAGCAGTACTTC.

The chain recombines TRBV20-1 with TRBJ2-1; D not resolved. Trimming shortened V by 3 bases and J by 5 bases, and 8 bases separated the two germline ends. This CDR3 region has 12 residues. Germline V CDR1 and CDR2: DFQATT, SNEGSKA (reference sequence). The DNA of the CDR3 is TGCAGTGCTAGTGGACCAAACAATGAGCAGTTCTTC. Its protein is CSASGPNNEQFF.

The chain recombines TRBV18 with TRBJ1-5, with D maybe TRBD1 (5 bases). Germline lookup yields CDR1 KGHSH and CDR2 LQKENI. V was cut by 2 bases and J by 5 bases, with 7 bases left in between. This CDR3 spans 13 amino acids. For the CDR3, the DNA is TGTGCCAGCTCACCAGGGGGGGATCAGCCCCAGCATTTT. It is translated as CASSPGGDQPQHF.

The chain uses TRBV28 and TRBJ1-4, with 9 bases lining up with TRBD1. The CDR3 is made up of 14 amino acids. The V gene end was trimmed by 5 bases and the J gene end by 3 bases; junction bases not matched to a gene: 1. Germline assignment: CDR1 MDHEN and CDR2 SYDVKM. CDR3 in DNA: TGTGCCAGCAGTAGGGACAGGGCTAATGAAAAACTGTTTTTT. Translating gives CASSRDRANEKLFF.